This TCR beta chain was retrieved from a study of blood T cell repertoires in COVID-19 (dated by TCRdb to about 2020). Turning to the overall study: The collaborator samples originated in the United States, Italy and Spain and spanned the acute and convalescent phases of COVID-19. The material from the prospective study consisted of cDNA or gDNA derived from T cells, B-cell-depleted T cells, or PBMCs. The dataset comprised deeply sampled blood TCRbeta repertoires from subjects exposed to, actively infected with, or recovered from COVID-19. The repertoires were released in a freely available public database intended as a resource for research on the immune response to SARS-CoV-2. Samples were obtained from the ongoing ImmuneRACE study (first 160 participants) and from about 1,300 subjects provided by 6 global collaborators. A de-identified subject ID, COVID-19 status, age in years and sex were almost always included in the sample metadata. Where HLA class I and class II types were available, the types were taken from metadata supplied by the sample provider, not from assay-based typing.

On this clone itself: The antigen this receptor binds is unknown. No much larger clone is present one base from it, and per-base qualities are unavailable.

The investigation overall reported the following: The amount of clinical and demographic metadata varied by source and participant and was provided uncurated.

The collaborating institutions used their own protocols to collect whole blood in K2EDTA tubes. For TCRbeta analysis, collaborators shipped samples as frozen whole blood, isolated PBMCs, or DNA extracted from either of those sample types. CDR1 and CDR2 were assigned from the germline V gene (reference sequence) as LNHNV and YYDKDF. The CDR3, cysteine through phenylalanine, is 15 amino acids long. The only DNA kept is the CDR3, 45 bases in frame from the first base. A distance of 15 bases separates the germline ends of V and J, which lose 6 bases and 2 bases respectively. TCRbeta CDR3 regions were amplified from genomic DNA using the immunoSEQ Assay, a bias-controlled multiplex PCR. Per the original workflow: The number of nucleated cells in each sample was estimated from the amplification of reference gene primers within the assay. To quantify the absolute abundance of each unique TCRbeta CDR3 rearrangement, sequence reads were collapsed and filtered. For each sample, productive Simpson clonality was calculated as the square root of Simpson's diversity index over productive rearrangements. Held by TCRdb, this immuneACCESS table contains in-frame sequences only and omits some clones. Under half of the omission traces to an unresolved V gene where checked; the cause of the rest is unknown. V, J and clone size are those of that table, while D and trimming were read from the DNA. The table for this sample lists 60,000 to 95,000 clones; 91% of them were counted only once. Under 6.5% of the sample comes from the top ten.

The sequenced sample was peripheral blood. The origin of this receptor is a human donor in a cohort sampled during active COVID-19. Here the chain combines TRBV15 and TRBJ2-3; TRBD1 might be the D gene, on 6 matching bases. The sequenced DNA: TGTGCCACCAGGCGTGGCAGGGGCCTCACAGATACGCAGTATTTT. Translated, it gives CATRRGRGLTDTQYF.